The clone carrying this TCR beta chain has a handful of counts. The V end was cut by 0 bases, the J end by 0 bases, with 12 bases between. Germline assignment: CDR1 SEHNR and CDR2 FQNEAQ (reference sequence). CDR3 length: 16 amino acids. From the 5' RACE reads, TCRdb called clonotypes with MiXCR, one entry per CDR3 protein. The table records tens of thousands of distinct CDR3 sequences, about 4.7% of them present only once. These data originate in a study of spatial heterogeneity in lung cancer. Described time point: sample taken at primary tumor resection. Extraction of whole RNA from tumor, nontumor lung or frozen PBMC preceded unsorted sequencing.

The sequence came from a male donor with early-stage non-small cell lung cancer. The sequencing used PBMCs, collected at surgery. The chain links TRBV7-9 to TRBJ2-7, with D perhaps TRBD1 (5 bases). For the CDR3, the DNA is TGTGCCAGCAGCTTAGCTACAGGCTACAGCTCCTACGAGCAGTACTTC. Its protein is CASSLATGYSSYEQYF.